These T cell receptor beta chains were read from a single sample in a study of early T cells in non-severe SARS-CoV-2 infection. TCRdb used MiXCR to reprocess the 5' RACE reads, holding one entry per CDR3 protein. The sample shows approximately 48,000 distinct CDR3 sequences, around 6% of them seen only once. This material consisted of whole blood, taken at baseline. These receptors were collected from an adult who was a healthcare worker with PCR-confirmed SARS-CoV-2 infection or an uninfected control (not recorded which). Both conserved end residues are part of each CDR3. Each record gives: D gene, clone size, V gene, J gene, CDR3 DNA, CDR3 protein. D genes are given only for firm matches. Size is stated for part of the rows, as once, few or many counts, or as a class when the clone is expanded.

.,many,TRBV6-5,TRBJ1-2,TGTGCCAGCAGCCTCGGGCGGCTGCGCTATGGCTACACCTTC,CASSLGRLRYGYTF
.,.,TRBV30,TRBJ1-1,TGTGCCTGGAGTGTAAGGGGTACTGAAGCTTTCTTT,CAWSVRGTEAFF
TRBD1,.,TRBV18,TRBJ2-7,TGTGCCAGCGCCCAGGGGGCGAATACCGAGCAGTACTTC,CASAQGANTEQYF
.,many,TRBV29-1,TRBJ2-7,TGCAGCGTTGACGGGGCGGGGTTGGTAGACGAGCAGTACTTC,CSVDGAGLVDEQYF
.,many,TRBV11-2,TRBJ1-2,TGTGCCAGCAGAAGGACAGACGGGCCTCGAGAGGCCTATGGCTACACCTTC,CASRRTDGPREAYGYTF
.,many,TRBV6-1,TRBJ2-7,TGTGCCAGCAGTGAAGATGCACGATCCTACGAGCAGTACTTC,CASSEDARSYEQYF
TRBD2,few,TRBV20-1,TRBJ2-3,TGCAGTGCCACTCCTTGGGGGCGGGGGGCCAGCACAGATACGCAGTATTTT,CSATPWGRGASTDTQYF
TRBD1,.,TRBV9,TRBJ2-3,TGTGCCAGCAGCGGAGGCAGGGGGCAAGATACGCAGTATTTT,CASSGGRGQDTQYF
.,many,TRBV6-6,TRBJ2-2,TGTGCCAGCAGTCCCCCCCGCGGGAACACCGGGGAGCTGTTTTTT,CASSPPRGNTGELFF
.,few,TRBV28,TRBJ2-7,TGTGCCAGCAGGGCCGCCTACGAGCAGTACTTC,CASRAAYEQYF
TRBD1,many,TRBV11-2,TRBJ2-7,TGTGCCAGCAGCTCCGACAGGGCTTACGAGCAGTACTTC,CASSSDRAYEQYF
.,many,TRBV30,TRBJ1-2,TGTGCCTGGAGTGTAGGGCAGAACTATGGCTACACCTTC,CAWSVGQNYGYTF
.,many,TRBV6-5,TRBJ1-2,TGTGCCAGCAGGCGACTCGATACGAATGGAGGCTACACCTTC,CASRRLDTNGGYTF
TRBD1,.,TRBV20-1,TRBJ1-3,TGCAGTGCTAGATCCCCGCCGGGACAGGGGGGCACTGGAAACACCATATATTTT,CSARSPPGQGGTGNTIYF
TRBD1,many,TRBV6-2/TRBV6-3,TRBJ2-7,TGTGCCAGCAGAAGAGGGACAGAGTCCTACGAGCAGTACTTC,CASRRGTESYEQYF
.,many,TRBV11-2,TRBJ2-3,TGTGCCAGCAGCCTCGTGGGAGGCACAGATACGCAGTATTTT,CASSLVGGTDTQYF
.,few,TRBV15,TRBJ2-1,TGTGCCACCAGCAGGGATGGGGGGTCCTACAATGAGCAGTTCTTC,CATSRDGGSYNEQFF
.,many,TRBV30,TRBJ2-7,TGTGCCTGGAGCCACCCGGACAGAGTCTCCTACGAGCAGTACTTC,CAWSHPDRVSYEQYF
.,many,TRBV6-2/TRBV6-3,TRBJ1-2,TGTGCCAGCAGTAATACAGGTCACTATGGCTACACCTTC,CASSNTGHYGYTF
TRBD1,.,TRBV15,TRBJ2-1,TGTGCCTCCGGGACAGGGATGTACAATGAGCAGTTCTTC,CASGTGMYNEQFF
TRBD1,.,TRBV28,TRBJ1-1,TGTGCCAGCAGTCCCGCTGGGACAGGGGGCAACACTGAAGCTTTCTTT,CASSPAGTGGNTEAFF
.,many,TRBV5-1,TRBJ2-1,TGCGCCAGCAGCTTGGAGGGGAGGAGCTCCTACAATGAGCAGTTCTTC,CASSLEGRSSYNEQFF
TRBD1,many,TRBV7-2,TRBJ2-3,TGTGCCAGCAGCTTAGGGGACAGGGCGAAGTCGAGCACAGATACGCAGTATTTT,CASSLGDRAKSSTDTQYF
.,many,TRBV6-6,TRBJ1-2,TGTGCCAGCAGTAATGTGGCAGAACTTAACTATGGCTACACCTTC,CASSNVAELNYGYTF
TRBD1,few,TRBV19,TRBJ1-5,TGTGCCAGTAGTATTGGGACAGGGGTTCAGCCCCAGCATTTT,CASSIGTGVQPQHF
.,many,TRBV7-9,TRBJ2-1,TGTGCCAGCAGCACATCCAGGGATTACAATGAGCAGTTCTTC,CASSTSRDYNEQFF
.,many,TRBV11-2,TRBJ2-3,TGTGCCAGCAGCTTAGTATCGACTACAAAAGGGGATACGCAGTATTTT,CASSLVSTTKGDTQYF
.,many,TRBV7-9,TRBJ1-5,TGTGCCAGCAGCTTAGCTGAACATAATCAGCCCCAGCATTTT,CASSLAEHNQPQHF
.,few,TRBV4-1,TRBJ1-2,TGCGCCAGCAGCCAAGATATCGGGGCAACCGGAGGCACCTTC,CASSQDIGATGGTF
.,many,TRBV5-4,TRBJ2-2,TGTGCCAGCAGCCGACTGACAGGGAACACCGGGGAGCTGTTTTTT,CASSRLTGNTGELFF
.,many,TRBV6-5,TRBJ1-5,TGTGCCAGCAGGCAGGGGTCGCATCAGCCCCAGCATTTT,CASRQGSHQPQHF
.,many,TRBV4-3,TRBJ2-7,TGCGCCAGCAGCCAAGGACGGACCTCCTACGAGCAGTACTTC,CASSQGRTSYEQYF
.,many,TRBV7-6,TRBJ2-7,TGTGCCAGCAGCAGCGACAGGAGCTCCTACGAGCAGTACTTC,CASSSDRSSYEQYF
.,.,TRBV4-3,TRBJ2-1,TGCGCCAGCAGCCAAGAAACGTCGGGGGCCGCAAGTCCCTCCTACAATGAGCAGTTCTTC,CASSQETSGAASPSYNEQFF
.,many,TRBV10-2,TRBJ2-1,TGCGCCAGCAGTTCGGGACACAACTCCTACAATGAGCAGTTCTTC,CASSSGHNSYNEQFF
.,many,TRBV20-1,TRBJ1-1,TGCAGTGCGGGGCGACCTTTGAACACTGAAGCTTTCTTT,CSAGRPLNTEAFF
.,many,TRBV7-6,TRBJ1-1,TGTGCCAGCATGAGGGGCATGAACACTGAAGCTTTCTTT,CASMRGMNTEAFF
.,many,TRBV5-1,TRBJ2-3,TGCGCCAGCAGCACCCCGGCCCAACGGACGCAGTATTTT,CASSTPAQRTQYF
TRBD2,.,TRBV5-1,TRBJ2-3,TGCGCCAGCAGCTTGACAGGACTAGCGGGGAACACAGATACGCAGTATTTT,CASSLTGLAGNTDTQYF
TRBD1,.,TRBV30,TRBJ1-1,TGTGCCTGGAGGGGGACAGGGATCACTGAAGCTTTCTTT,CAWRGTGITEAFF
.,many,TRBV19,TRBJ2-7,TGTGCCAGTAGTCTCCCTCCGGGCAGTTTAACCTACGAGCAGTACTTC,CASSLPPGSLTYEQYF
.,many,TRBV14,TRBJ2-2,TGTGCCAGCAGCCCCCGTTTGGGGTCCGGGGAGCTGTTTTTT,CASSPRLGSGELFF
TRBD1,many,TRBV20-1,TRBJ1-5,TGCAGTGCTAGAGCAGGACAGGGTAGGAGCAATCAGCCCCAGCATTTT,CSARAGQGRSNQPQHF
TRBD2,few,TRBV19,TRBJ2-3,TGTGCCAGTAGTCCGCCGGCGCGGGGGGCGACAGATACGCAGTATTTT,CASSPPARGATDTQYF
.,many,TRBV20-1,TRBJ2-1,TGCAGTGCTAGGGCCGGGACGAAAAATGAGCAGTTCTTC,CSARAGTKNEQFF
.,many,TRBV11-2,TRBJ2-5,TGTGCCAGCAGCCCCAGTGAGACCCAGTACTTC,CASSPSETQYF
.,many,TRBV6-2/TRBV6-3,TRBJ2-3,TGTGCCAGCGGAGGAGGGTACGGTTTGGCAGATACGCAGTATTTT,CASGGGYGLADTQYF
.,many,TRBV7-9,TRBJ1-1,TGTGCCAGCTCTCCGAGGACTGAAGCTTTCTTT,CASSPRTEAFF
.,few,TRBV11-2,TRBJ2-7,TGTGCCAGCAGCTTAGATCCGAGGGTAGGCGAGCAGTACTTC,CASSLDPRVGEQYF
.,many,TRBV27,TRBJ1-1,TGTGCCAGCAGTTTAAAGGGGACGAGGACTGAAGCTTTCTTT,CASSLKGTRTEAFF
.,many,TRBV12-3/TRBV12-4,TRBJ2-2,TGTGCCAGCAGTCCACCGGGACAAGTTTACACCGGGGAGCTGTTTTTT,CASSPPGQVYTGELFF
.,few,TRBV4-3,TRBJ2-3,TGCGCCAGCAGCCAAGATACTGCCCCAGCCACGCAGTATTTT,CASSQDTAPATQYF